These 10 T cell receptor beta chains originate from one sample sequenced in a study of blood T cells in healthy people across ages. A second PCR, run for roughly 7 to 12 cycles, used a sample-barcoded 5' primer plus a J-beta primer mix. TCRdb processed the 5' RACE reads anew with MiXCR; each CDR3 protein has one entry. The table has 780,000 or so distinct CDR3 sequences, about 55% seen once. The sample consisted of blood. The receptors were gathered from a man older than 75 in good health.

This clonotype was counted between two and nine times. The genes are TRBV2 and TRBJ2-1, with D maybe TRBD1 (6 bases). Germline CDR1 SNHLY, CDR2 FYNNEI. The CDR3 loop spans 13 amino acids. Trimming cost V 7 bases and J 0 bases, with 7 bases left between them. CDR3 bases: TGTGCCAGCAAGGGGGACTCCTACAATGAGCAGTTCTTC. Protein product: CASKGDSYNEQFF.

The V and J genes are TRBV6-5 and TRBJ2-5; 7 bases align to TRBD1. The V segment lost 6 bases and the J segment 5 bases; nucleotides outside the gene matches: 12. Germline CDR1 reads MNHEY; CDR2 reads SVGAGI. CDR3 size: 15 residues. The CDR3 DNA follows: TGTGCCAGCAGCCCCGGGGACAGCCCAGGGGAGACCCAGTACTTC. Protein sequence: CASSPGDSPGETQYF.

This clonotype has a count of ten or more. Its ends do not fully match the called genes, so a read error is possible. In DNA form, the CDR3 reads TGCGCCAGCAGCCAAGACGACTACGAGCAGTACTTC. Residues: CASSQDDYEQYF. The J gene is TRBJ2-7, the V gene TRBV3-1; D remains unclear. The CDR3 totals 12 residues. The germline V gene has CDR1 LGHDT and CDR2 YNNKEL (reference sequence).

CDR3 sequence reads: CASSAGPSSYEQYF. CDR3 DNA sequence: TGTGCCAGCTCAGCTGGACCGAGCTCCTACGAGCAGTACTTC. The J gene is TRBJ2-7, the V gene TRBV18; the D is unclear. Germline CDR1 and CDR2: KGHSH and LQKENI. The V and J ends lost 5 bases and 0 bases respectively, with 11 bases between them. CDR3 length: 14 residues.

The count of this clonotype is one. In DNA, the CDR3 is TGTGCCAGCAGTTCATCCGGGGGACTAGCGGGAGGGGAGCAGTACTTC. Its protein is CASSSSGGLAGGEQYF. The V and J genes are TRBV28 and TRBJ2-7; TRBD2 matches at 16 bases. Germline V gene data show CDR1 as MDHEN and CDR2 as SYDVKM. Unmatched junction bases numbered 7, after V lost 4 bases and J lost 7 bases. CDR3 length equals 16 residues.

This clonotype showed up just a few times. This rearrangement joins TRBV12-3 or TRBV12-4 to TRBJ2-7; 9 positions match TRBD1. Losses at the gene ends were 3 bases for V and 5 bases for J; bases not matched to a gene: 5. This CDR3 is built from 14 residues. DNA for the CDR3: TGTGCCAGCAGTTTGGGGACAGGGAACCACGAGCAGTACTTC. This gives the protein CASSLGTGNHEQYF.

The chain employs TRBV6-5 and TRBJ2-7; 14 positions agree with TRBD2. The CDR3 is made up of 17 amino acids. Looked up from germline, CDR1 is MNHEY and CDR2 is SVGAGI. With V trimmed by 3 bases and J by 3 bases, 7 bases remained unmatched. CDR3 DNA: TGTGCCAGCAGTTATACCGGGACTAGCGGGGGTTACTACGAGCAGTACTTC. Its translation: CASSYTGTSGGYYEQYF.

This clonotype has only one observation. The junction does not match germline at one end; this may be a read error. V usage is TRBV14 and J usage is TRBJ1-6; D call uncertain. This CDR3 region has 15 residues. The germline V gene encodes CDR1 SGHDN and CDR2 FVKESK. The CDR3: CASSLWTPARSPPHF. CDR3 in DNA: TGTGCCAGCAGCCTTTGGACTCCCGCTAGGTCACCCCCCCACTTT. Full variable domain (missing parts from reference TRBV14 and TRBJ1-6): EAGVTQFPSHSVIEKGQTVTLRCDPISGHDNLYWYRRVMGKEIKFLLHFVKESKQDESGMPNNRFLAERTGGTYSTLKVQPAELEDSGVYFCASSLWTPARSPPHFGNGTRLTVT.

The chain is built from TRBV19 and TRBJ1-5; D possibly corresponds to TRBD1 (6 bases). Germline values: CDR1 LNHDA, CDR2 SQIVND (reference sequence). The ends were cut back, 4 bases at V and 6 bases at J, with 10 bases in the middle. The CDR3 runs 13 residues. CDR3: CASSNRVSQPQHF. CDR3 nucleotides: TGTGCCAGTAGTAACAGGGTATCTCAGCCCCAGCATTTT.

V usage is TRBV11-1 and J usage is TRBJ2-1; a weak D match, TRBD2 (5 bases). The V end was cut by 3 bases, the J end by 9 bases, with 18 bases between. This CDR3 comprises 15 residues. CDR1 is SGHAT, CDR2 FQDESV, per germline (reference sequence). CDR3 protein: CASSFRLLLAGEQFF. The CDR3 DNA sequence: TGTGCCAGCAGCTTTAGACTTCTTCTGGCGGGTGAGCAGTTCTTC.